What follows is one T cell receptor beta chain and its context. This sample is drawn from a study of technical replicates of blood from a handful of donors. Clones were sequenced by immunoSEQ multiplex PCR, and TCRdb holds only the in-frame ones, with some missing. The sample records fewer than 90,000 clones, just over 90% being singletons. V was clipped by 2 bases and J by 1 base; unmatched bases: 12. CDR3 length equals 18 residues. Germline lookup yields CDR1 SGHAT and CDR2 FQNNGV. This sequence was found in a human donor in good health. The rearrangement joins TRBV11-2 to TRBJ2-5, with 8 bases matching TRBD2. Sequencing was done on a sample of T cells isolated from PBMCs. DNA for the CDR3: TGTGCCAGCAGCTTAATGGGTAGCGGGGAATCTTTCCAAGAGACCCAGTACTTC. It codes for CASSLMGSGESFQETQYF.